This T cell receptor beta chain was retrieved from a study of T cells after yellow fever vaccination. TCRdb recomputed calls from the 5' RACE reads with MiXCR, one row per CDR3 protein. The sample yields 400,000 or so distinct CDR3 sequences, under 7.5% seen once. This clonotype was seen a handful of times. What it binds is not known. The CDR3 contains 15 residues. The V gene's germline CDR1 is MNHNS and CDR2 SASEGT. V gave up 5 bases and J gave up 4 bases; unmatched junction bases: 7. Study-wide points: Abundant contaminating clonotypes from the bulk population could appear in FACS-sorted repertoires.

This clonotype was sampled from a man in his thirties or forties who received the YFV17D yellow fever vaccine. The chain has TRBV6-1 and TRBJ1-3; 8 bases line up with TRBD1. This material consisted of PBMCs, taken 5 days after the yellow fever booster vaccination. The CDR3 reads CASSPDRGYGNTIYF. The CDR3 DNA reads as TGTGCCAGCAGTCCAGACAGGGGTTACGGAAACACCATATATTTT.